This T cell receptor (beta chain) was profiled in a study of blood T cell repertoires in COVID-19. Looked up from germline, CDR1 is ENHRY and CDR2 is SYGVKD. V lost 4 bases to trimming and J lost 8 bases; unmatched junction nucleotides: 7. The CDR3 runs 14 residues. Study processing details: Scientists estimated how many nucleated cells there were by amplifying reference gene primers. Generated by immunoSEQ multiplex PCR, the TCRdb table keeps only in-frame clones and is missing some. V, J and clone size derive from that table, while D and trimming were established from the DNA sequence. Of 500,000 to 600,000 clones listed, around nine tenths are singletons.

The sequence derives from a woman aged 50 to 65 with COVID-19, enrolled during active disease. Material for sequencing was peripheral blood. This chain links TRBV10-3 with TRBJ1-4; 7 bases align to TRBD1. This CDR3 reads CAISAGTEAEKLFF. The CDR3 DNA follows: TGTGCCATCAGTGCCGGGACAGAGGCAGAAAAACTGTTTTTT.